These 11 T cell receptor beta chains came from one sample sequenced in a study of cytomegalovirus exposure and HLA in healthy donors. Primers: 60 Vbeta forward and 13 Jbeta reverse. The table came from immunoSEQ multiplex PCR; TCRdb's copy has only in-frame clones and leaves some out. Counted here are around 120,000 clones, over 60% occurring once; the ten biggest clones make up 2.5% to 3.5%. The sequenced sample consisted of PBMCs. Receptor source: a woman aged 40 to 50 in good health and CMV-seropositive.

Only one count was recorded for this clone. The chain couples TRBV5-1 to TRBJ1-1; the match to TRBD1 covers 8 bases. Germline V gives CDR1 SGHRS, CDR2 YFSETQ. The V segment lost 4 bases and the J segment 7 bases; nucleotides outside the gene matches: 3. There are 12 residues in the CDR3. CDR3 amino acids: CASSTGQGEAFF. The CDR3 DNA reads as TGCGCCAGCAGCACAGGACAGGGTGAAGCTTTCTTT.

The rearrangement uses TRBV14 and TRBJ1-2; weak D call: TRBD1 (5 bases). The CDR3 totals 13 residues. Germline V CDR1 and CDR2: SGHDN, FVKESK. Trimming left V 4 bases short and J 2 bases short, with 8 bases between. CDR3 loop: CASSRGPNYGYTF. The CDR3 nucleotides read TGTGCCAGCAGCCGGGGCCCAAACTATGGCTACACCTTC.

Here the CDR3 DNA reads TGCGCCAGCATCACACGGACAGCTCCGGGGATTGGACTGTTTTTT. Its protein is CASITRTAPGIGLFF. The chain uses TRBV23-1 and TRBJ1-4; D perhaps matches TRBD1 (6 bases). TRBV23-1 is an open reading frame whose function is uncertain. V was trimmed by 7 bases and J by 13 bases, leaving 25 bases between them. The CDR3 covers 15 residues.

This chain joins TRBV19 and TRBJ2-1; TRBD2 agrees at 7 bases. V gave up 1 base and J gave up 7 bases; unmatched junction bases: 7. The CDR3 loop spans 15 amino acids. Germline V gene data show CDR1 as LNHDA and CDR2 as SQIVND (reference sequence). This chain's CDR3 is CASSIAQGGTNEQFF. Here the CDR3 DNA reads TGTGCCAGTAGTATAGCCCAGGGAGGGACGAATGAGCAGTTCTTC.

The chain employs TRBV5-1 and TRBJ2-7; 11 nucleotides agree with TRBD1. Trimming took 5 bases from V and 4 from J; bases not matched to a gene: 5. Germline lookup yields CDR1 SGHRS and CDR2 YFSETQ. CDR3 length equals 14 residues. CDR3 DNA sequence: TGCGCCAGCAGGGCCGGGACAGGGGGTTACGAGCAGTACTTC. The encoded protein is CASRAGTGGYEQYF.

The chain recombines TRBV25-1 with TRBJ1-3, with TRBD1 matching 8 bases. Germline values: CDR1 MGHDK, CDR2 SYGVNS. This CDR3 has 15 residues. V trimming: 6 bases; J trimming: 2 bases; junction bases outside the gene matches: 6. The CDR3 sequence is CASRPDRVTGNTIYF. In nucleotides, the CDR3 is TGTGCCAGCAGACCGGACAGGGTAACTGGAAACACCATATATTTT.

The V call is TRBV21-1, the J call TRBJ1-4; the table's TRBD1 call for D was not verified on the DNA. TRBV21-1 is classified as a pseudogene. This CDR3 has 18 residues. Here the CDR3 reads CASSKGGTGRSTNEKLFF. CDR3 coding DNA: TGTGCCAGCAGCAAAGGAGGGACAGGGAGATCAACTAATGAAAAACTGTTTTTT.

The chain joins TRBV2 to TRBJ2-5, with 10 bases lining up with TRBD2. The J call is uncertain, as TRBJ2-7 better fits the DNA end. The CDR3 sequence is 15 residues long. In germline, CDR1 is SNHLY, CDR2 FYNNEI. The CDR3 DNA sequence: TGTGCCAGCAGTGGAACTAGCGGGGAAACCTACGAGCAGTACTTC. Its translation: CASSGTSGETYEQYF.

The gene calls are TRBV6-4 and TRBJ2-2; D is perhaps TRBD2 (5 bases). The germline CDR1 and CDR2 sequences are MRHNA and SNTAGT. Trimming cost V 5 bases and J 6 bases, with 13 bases left between them. This CDR3 contains 14 residues. This CDR3 is CASSPSRTPGELFF. The CDR3 nucleotides are TGTGCCAGCAGTCCCAGTAGGACTCCCGGGGAGCTGTTTTTT.

The chain employs TRBV27 and TRBJ2-1, with a weak D call TRBD1 (5 bases). V lost 6 bases and J lost 7, with 10 bases in between. Germline V gene data show CDR1 as MNHEY and CDR2 as SMNVEV (reference sequence). The CDR3 is made up of 12 amino acids. The CDR3 protein is CASRRGGNEQFF. CDR3 coding DNA: TGTGCCAGCAGAAGGGGTGGAAATGAGCAGTTCTTC.

The chain recombines TRBV6-1 with TRBJ2-7; a possible D gene is TRBD1 (6 bases). V lost 5 bases to trimming and J lost 5 bases, with 13 bases between them. The CDR3 totals 13 residues. Germline CDR1 is MNHNS and CDR2 is SASEGT. The chain's CDR3 is CASSNHQGNEQYF. CDR3 nucleotide sequence: TGTGCCAGCAGTAACCACCAGGGGAACGAGCAGTACTTC.